This T cell receptor (beta chain) originates from a study of beta chain features in type 1 diabetes. Background on the study: Age, gender and cell yields were alike across patients and healthy donors.

Sorted populations were all over 95% pure. Study conclusions and caveats: Shorter TCRB CDR3s, moderately but significantly so, marked every one of the four CD4+ subsets in Type 1 diabetes patients. The influence of HLA type on TCRB rearrangement stayed undetermined.

Regarding this clone: Antigen unknown.

Sequenced material consisted of expressed TCRB transcripts (all of the isolated RNA was reverse transcribed). Measured with immunoSEQ multiplex PCR; TCRdb has only the in-frame clones, and not every one. The sample records about 260,000 clones, around 21% being singletons. From germline, CDR1 is MNHEY and CDR2 SMNVEV (reference sequence). The CDR3 has 15 amino acids. Losses at the gene ends were 6 bases for V and 0 bases for J; bases not matched to a gene: 3. Material for sequencing was naive CD4+ T cells from blood. The rearrangement uses TRBV27 and TRBJ1-4, with 8 bases fitting TRBD1. The sequence came from a woman in her thirties or forties with type 1 diabetes. CDR3 in DNA: TGTGCCAGCAGCTCAGGGGGCTCAACTAATGAAAAACTGTTTTTT. It encodes CASSSGGSTNEKLFF. The entire variable domain, with the rest obtained from reference TRBV27 and TRBJ1-4, is as follows: EAQVTQNPRYLITVTGKKLTVTCSQNMNHEYMSWYRQDPGLGLRQIYYSMNVEVTDKGDVPEGYKVSRKEKRNFPLILESPSPNQTSLYFCASSSGGSTNEKLFFGSGTQLSVL.